This T cell receptor (beta chain) stems from a study of OX40 agonist ivuxolimab in advanced cancers. The overall study: The dose-escalation cohort was about 80% male, with a mean age of 60 years, ranging about 23 to 80.

As to this clone: Its antigen is currently unknown.

Regarding the study as a whole: Partial responders at 0.1-3.0 mg/kg had among the lowest clonal expansion.

Sequenced by immunoSEQ multiplex PCR; TCRdb stores in-frame clones only, minus some. Seen here are about 34,000 clones, approximately 78% observed once, and the top ten hold around 2.5%. The CDR3 sequence is 15 residues long. Deletions cut 0 bases from V and 2 bases from J, with 9 bases between. Germline-derived CDR1 and CDR2 are MNHEY and SVGAGI. This clonotype originated in an adult with an advanced solid tumor such as melanoma, head and neck, liver or kidney cancer. Specimen: CD4+ or CD8+ T cells sorted from blood, collected in a trial of the OX40 agonist ivuxolimab. The chain has TRBV6-5 and TRBJ2-3, with D maybe TRBD2 (5 bases). This chain's CDR3 is CASSYSVLATDTQYF. CDR3 DNA sequence: TGTGCCAGCAGTTACTCAGTCCTAGCCACAGATACGCAGTATTTT.